The 25 T cell receptor beta chains listed next were all sequenced from one sample in a study of control samples from healthy donors and cancer patients. Measured with immunoSEQ multiplex PCR; TCRdb has only the in-frame clones, and not every one. The sample includes 90,000 or so clones, 88% of them seen just once. The source material was blood. The receptors originated from a woman in her seventies in good health.

Worth noting for this clone: This CDR3 is also generated by other DNA sequences in the sample. The chain recombines TRBV29-1 with TRBJ2-7; TRBD1 matches at 7 bases. Per germline, CDR1 SQVTM and CDR2 ANQGSEA. The CDR3 contains 13 residues. J was trimmed by 2 bases and V by 3 bases; bases with no gene match: 4. As DNA, the CDR3 is TGCAGCGTTGAGGGTACAGGGGCCTACGAGCAGTACTTC. Translation: CSVEGTGAYEQYF.

This chain uses TRBV5-1 with TRBJ2-7, with D perhaps matching TRBD1 (5 bases). V dropped 0 bases and J dropped 3 bases, with 13 bases sitting between them. From germline, CDR1 is SGHRS and CDR2 YFSETQ. This CDR3 has 15 amino acids. DNA for the CDR3: TGCGCCAGCAGCTTGGTGACTGGGGCCAACTACGAGCAGTACTTC. It is translated as CASSLVTGANYEQYF.

The chain employs TRBV7-2 and TRBJ2-6; the D is unclear. From germline, CDR1 is SGHTA and CDR2 FQGNSA. CDR3 size: 14 residues. The V gene lost 0 bases and the J gene lost 2 bases, with 2 bases spanning the gap. CDR3 in amino acids: CASSLAAGANVLTF. DNA of the CDR3: TGTGCCAGCAGCTTAGCCGCTGGGGCCAACGTCCTGACTTTC.

The rearrangement links TRBV3-1 (or the pseudogene TRBV3-2) to TRBJ2-3; possibly TRBD1 for D (6 bases). The CDR3 spans 15 residues. Germline values: CDR1 LGHDT, CDR2 YNNKEL (reference sequence). Trimming left V 4 bases short and J 0 bases short, with 11 bases between. CDR3 DNA: TGTGCCAGCAGCCTAGGACAGACTAGCACAGATACGCAGTATTTT. Its translation: CASSLGQTSTDTQYF.

The J gene is TRBJ1-2, the V gene TRBV12-3 or TRBV12-4, with D hard to call. V was trimmed by 3 bases and J by 1 base, leaving 3 bases between them. CDR3 length: 12 amino acids. The CDR3 loop reads CASSFGNYGYTF. CDR3 sequence (DNA): TGTGCCAGCAGTTTTGGTAACTATGGCTACACCTTC.

The chain employs TRBV19 and TRBJ2-5; a possible D gene is TRBD2 (6 bases). Germline V gene data show CDR1 as LNHDA and CDR2 as SQIVND (reference sequence). This CDR3 has 14 residues. V was shortened by 8 bases and J by 4 bases, with 17 bases between the two germline ends. The CDR3 coding sequence is TGTGCCAGTGGAACGGGAGTGGTTTCAGAGACCCAGTACTTC. This sequence encodes CASGTGVVSETQYF.

The J gene is TRBJ1-1, the V gene TRBV5-1; 9 bases are a match to TRBD1. The CDR3 consists of 15 residues. Germline loops: CDR1 SGHRS, CDR2 YFSETQ. Losses at the gene ends were 4 bases for V and 0 bases for J; bases not matched to a gene: 4. CDR3 region: CASSAGDRVNTEAFF. For the CDR3, the DNA is TGCGCCAGCAGCGCGGGGGACAGGGTGAACACTGAAGCTTTCTTT.

V gene TRBV30 combines with J gene TRBJ2-1; 8 bases map to TRBD2. J gave up 9 bases and V 4 bases, and 14 bases lay outside the gene matches. Germline CDR1 and CDR2: GTSNPN and SVGIG (reference sequence). The CDR3 is made up of 15 amino acids. DNA for the CDR3: TGTGCCTGGAACGGTGGGACCCGGGCGGGGGGTGAGCAGTTCTTC. Translating it yields CAWNGGTRAGGEQFF.

The rearrangement links TRBV19 to TRBJ2-2; TRBD2 agrees at 7 bases. CDR1 is LNHDA, CDR2 SQIVND, per germline (reference sequence). The V segment lost 4 bases and the J segment 5 bases; nucleotides outside the gene matches: 13. The CDR3 has 17 amino acids. The CDR3 DNA sequence: TGTGCCAGTAGTACTGGATGGGGGAGGGCGGGGACCGGGGAGCTGTTTTTT. It yields the protein CASSTGWGRAGTGELFF.

The chain combines TRBV11-2 with TRBJ2-1; 8 bases align to TRBD2. J was trimmed by 9 bases and V by 5 bases; bases with no gene match: 6. The CDR3 consists of 13 residues. The V gene's germline CDR1 is SGHAT and CDR2 FQNNGV. CDR3 DNA sequence: TGTGCCAGCAGCCCCACAGCGGGAGTTGAGCAGTTCTTC. Its protein product is CASSPTAGVEQFF.

This chain connects TRBV7-9 to TRBJ1-1; 8 bases align to TRBD1. This CDR3 contains 15 residues. Germline V lookup: CDR1 SEHNR, CDR2 FQNEAQ (reference sequence). V lost 5 bases to trimming and J lost 4 bases; unmatched junction nucleotides: 9. DNA of the CDR3: TGTGCCAGCAGCACCCCGACAGGGGTCGGCACTGAAGCTTTCTTT. Its translation is CASSTPTGVGTEAFF.

The CDR3, as DNA: TGTGCCAGCAGCTTAGCCGGGACTGAGAACACTGAAGCTTTCTTT. Residues: CASSLAGTENTEAFF. V and J are TRBV7-9 and TRBJ1-1; TRBD1 might be the D (5 bases). The CDR3 extends over 15 amino acids. The germline V gene has CDR1 SEHNR and CDR2 FQNEAQ (reference sequence). The V gene lost 0 bases and the J gene lost 1 base, with 9 bases spanning the gap.

This clone was detected only a few times. The chain combines TRBV10-2 with TRBJ1-3, with D possibly being TRBD1 (5 bases). This CDR3 is 14 amino acids long. V was shortened by 6 bases and J by 1 base, with 10 bases between the two germline ends. Germline CDR1 is WSHSY and CDR2 is SAAADI. The CDR3, as DNA: TGCGCCAGCAGAATGGGGGGGTCTGGAAACACCATATATTTT. Protein product: CASRMGGSGNTIYF.

V gene TRBV5-4 combines with J gene TRBJ2-5; 7 bases are a match to TRBD2. Germline CDR1 reads SGHNT; CDR2 reads YYREEE (reference sequence). This CDR3 has 16 amino acids. Unmatched junction bases numbered 10, after V lost 4 bases and J lost 1 base. CDR3 sequence (DNA): TGTGCCAGCAGCCCGGTGGGGACTAACCTCCAAGAGACCCAGTACTTC. Translation gives CASSPVGTNLQETQYF.

The chain has TRBV3-1 (or the pseudogene TRBV3-2) and TRBJ2-3, with 9 bases identical to TRBD2. This CDR3 comprises 16 residues. Losses at the gene ends were 3 bases for V and 2 bases for J; bases not matched to a gene: 6. Germline V gene lookup returns CDR1 LGHDT and CDR2 YNNKEL (reference sequence). The CDR3 loop is CASSQMGGGVTDTQYF. The CDR3 region has the DNA TGTGCCAGCAGCCAGATGGGCGGGGGGGTCACAGATACGCAGTATTTT.

This sequence joins TRBV15 and TRBJ1-1, with 7 bases matching TRBD1. The J segment lost 5 bases and the V segment lost 9 bases, leaving 9 bases of the junction unmatched. Germline V lookup: CDR1 LNHNV, CDR2 YYDKDF (reference sequence). This CDR3 has 13 residues. This CDR3 reads CATLEIQGTEAFF. The CDR3 DNA reads TGTGCCACGCTCGAAATACAGGGGACTGAAGCTTTCTTT.

CDR3 sequence reads: CSALVSDTQYF. For the CDR3, the DNA is TGCAGTGCCCTAGTTTCAGATACGCAGTATTTT. This rearrangement joins TRBV20-1 to TRBJ2-3; D gene uncertain. The CDR3 consists of 11 residues. Germline V gene sequence: CDR1 DFQATT, CDR2 SNEGSKA (reference sequence). Between the trimmed V and J ends, which lost 6 bases and 4 bases, there was a span of 8 bases.

The chain employs TRBV5-6 and TRBJ2-3; D not certain. Germline CDR1 is SGHDT and CDR2 is YYEEEE. This CDR3 is built from 15 residues. The V and J ends lost 3 bases and 4 bases respectively, with 15 bases between them. Here the CDR3 reads CASSSLRGLSDTQYF. In nucleotides, the CDR3 is TGTGCCAGCAGCTCTTTACGTGGTTTATCAGATACGCAGTATTTT. Based on the CDR3 plus reference TRBV5-6 and TRBJ2-3, the full variable domain is DAGVTQSPTHLIKTRGQQVTLRCSPKSGHDTVSWYQQALGQGPQFIFQYYEEEERQRGNFPDRFSGHQFPNYSSELNVNALLLGDSALYLCASSSLRGLSDTQYFGPGTRLTVL.

The chain employs TRBV12-2 and TRBJ2-4. TRBV12-2 is a pseudogene segment. The CDR3 extends over 16 amino acids. The CDR3 region is CASRLPGPLAKNIQYF. In nucleotides, the CDR3 is TGTGCAAGTCGCTTACCCGGGCCCTTAGCCAAAAACATTCAGTACTTC.

The chain recombines TRBV6-5 with TRBJ1-1; D may be TRBD1 (6 bases). Trimming took off 6 bases at V and 6 bases at J, with 11 bases between the two ends. The CDR3 has 12 residues. Per germline, CDR1 MNHEY and CDR2 SVGAGI. CDR3 residues: CASRPGEPEAFF. The CDR3 nucleotides are TGTGCCAGCAGGCCAGGGGAGCCTGAAGCTTTCTTT.

The gene calls are TRBV19 and TRBJ1-2; tentative D call: TRBD1 (5 bases). CDR3 length: 14 residues. Per the germline V gene, CDR1 is LNHDA and CDR2 is SQIVND (reference sequence). Trimming shortened V by 5 bases and J by 0 bases, and 10 bases separated the two germline ends. In DNA form, the CDR3 reads TGTGCCAGTAGTCGTGGGGGGACTAACTATGGCTACACCTTC. This codes for CASSRGGTNYGYTF.

The chain joins TRBV5-6 to TRBJ1-6, with D maybe TRBD1 (5 bases). Trimming stripped 2 bases from V and 9 bases from J, with 9 bases between. This CDR3 comprises 13 residues. Per germline, CDR1 SGHDT and CDR2 YYEEEE. This CDR3 reads CASSLQRGSPLHF. The DNA for the CDR3 is TGTGCCAGCAGCTTACAAAGGGGTTCACCCCTCCACTTT. The whole variable domain, filled in from reference TRBV5-6 and TRBJ1-6, reads DAGVTQSPTHLIKTRGQQVTLRCSPKSGHDTVSWYQQALGQGPQFIFQYYEEEERQRGNFPDRFSGHQFPNYSSELNVNALLLGDSALYLCASSLQRGSPLHFGNGTRLTVT.

V usage is TRBV6-6 and J usage is TRBJ2-1; D may be TRBD1 or TRBD2 (5 bases each). V dropped 8 bases and J dropped 0 bases, with 11 bases sitting between them. The germline gives CDR1 MNHNY, CDR2 SVGAGI (reference sequence). The CDR3 totals 14 residues. The CDR3 DNA reads TGTGCCAGCGGCAGGGCGGGCTCCTACAATGAGCAGTTCTTC. Translated, it gives CASGRAGSYNEQFF.

The V call is TRBV11-3, the J call TRBJ1-1, with D tentatively TRBD1 (6 bases). The V end lost 3 bases, the J end lost 2 bases, and 10 bases lay between the germline ends. The CDR3 has 14 residues. Germline CDR1 SGHNT, CDR2 YENEEA. The CDR3, as DNA: TGTGCCAGCAGCTTGGGCAGGGGTAACACTGAAGCTTTCTTT. Protein sequence: CASSLGRGNTEAFF.

V gene TRBV5-1 combines with J gene TRBJ2-1; D perhaps matches TRBD2 (5 bases). Deletions cut 5 bases from V and 0 bases from J, with 12 bases between. CDR1 SGHRS and CDR2 YFSETQ come from the germline V gene. The CDR3 is 15 residues long. This CDR3 is CASSLDGLSYNEQFF. The DNA for the CDR3 is TGCGCCAGCAGTCTGGACGGACTCTCCTACAATGAGCAGTTCTTC.